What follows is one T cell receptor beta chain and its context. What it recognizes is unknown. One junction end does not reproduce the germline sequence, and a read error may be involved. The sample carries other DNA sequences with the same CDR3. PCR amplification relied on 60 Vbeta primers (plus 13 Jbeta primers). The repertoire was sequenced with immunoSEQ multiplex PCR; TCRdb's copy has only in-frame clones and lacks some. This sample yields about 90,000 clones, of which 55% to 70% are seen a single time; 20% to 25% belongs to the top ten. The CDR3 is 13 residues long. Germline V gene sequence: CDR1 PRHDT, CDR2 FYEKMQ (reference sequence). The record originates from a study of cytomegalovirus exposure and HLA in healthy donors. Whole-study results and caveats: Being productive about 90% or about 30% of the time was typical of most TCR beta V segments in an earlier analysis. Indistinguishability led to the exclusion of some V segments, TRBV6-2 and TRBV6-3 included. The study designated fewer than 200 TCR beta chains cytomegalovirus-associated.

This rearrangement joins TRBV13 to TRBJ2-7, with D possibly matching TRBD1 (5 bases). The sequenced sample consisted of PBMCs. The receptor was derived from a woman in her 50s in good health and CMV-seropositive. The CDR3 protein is CASSLGQGYEQYF. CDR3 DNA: TGTGCCAGCAGCCTAGGGCAGGGCTACGAGCAGTACTTC.